This record looks at one T cell receptor beta chain sequence and its context. Antigen specificity is unknown. The time point denotes: week 3, after first cycle of checkpoint inhibitor. Response was assessed by RECIST 1.1 at 12 weeks, except a couple of rapid progressors. No patient had earlier systemic cancer treatment, concurrent immunosuppressants, or another active cancer. Every bulk PBMC sample received the same 350 ng of DNA. Measured with immunoSEQ multiplex PCR; TCRdb has only the in-frame clones, and not every one. The data show 15,000 or so clones, about 94% seen once. The sample originates from a study of blood T cell dynamics during melanoma immunotherapy. Study-wide points: The study could not tell melanoma-specific clones from general immune activation.

This TCR derives from a human donor with melanoma. Here the sequenced sample was blood, taken from a patient treated with checkpoint blockade.

CDR3 sequence reads: CASSPHGTGDENEQFF. The CDR3 nucleotides read TGTGCCAGTAGTCCCCACGGAACGGGAGATGAAAATGAGCAGTTCTTC. The rearrangement uses TRBV19 and TRBJ2-1; weak D call: TRBD2 (6 bases). The CDR3 covers 16 residues. The germline V and J ends were trimmed by 5 bases and 7 bases, with 21 bases remaining between them. Germline loops: CDR1 LNHDA, CDR2 SQIVND (reference sequence).